A selection of T cell receptor beta chains follows, all from one sample in a study of cytomegalovirus exposure and HLA in healthy donors. This table comes from immunoSEQ multiplex PCR, and its TCRdb copy is limited to in-frame clones, with some not included. Reported are about 42,000 clones; the ten largest clones contain over 1%. The sequencing sample was made of PBMCs. The source is a man aged 30 to 45 in good health and CMV-seronegative. The CDR3 runs from the conserved cysteine through the conserved F or W. The order of the fields is J gene, V gene, D gene, CDR3 DNA, CDR3 protein. The D gene is left open where the match is weak.

TRBJ2-2	TRBV5-4	TRBD1	TGTGCCACCAACAGGGGTCGGAACACCGGGGAGCTGTTTTTT	CATNRGRNTGELFF
TRBJ2-2	TRBV29-1	TRBD2	TGCAGCGTTGTGGCGGGAGTGGGCACCGGGGAGCTGTTTTTT	CSVVAGVGTGELFF
TRBJ2-3	TRBV19	-	TGTGCCAGTAGTACCCAGACAGGACGTCGCACAGATACGCAGTATTTT	CASSTQTGRRTDTQYF
TRBJ2-2	TRBV29-1	TRBD2	TGCAGCGGTGGACTAGCGGGCTCCACCGGGGAGCTGTTTTTT	CSGGLAGSTGELFF
TRBJ2-7	TRBV30	-	TGTGCCTGGAGCCAAGAGTCCTACGAGCAGTACTTC	CAWSQESYEQYF
TRBJ2-5	TRBV6-5	-	TGTGCCAGCAGTAGACAGGGAGGCGAGACCCAGTACTTC	CASSRQGGETQYF
TRBJ2-3	TRBV28	TRBD2	TGTGCCAGCAGTCTAGCGGGAGCCCTTGTCGCAGATACGCAGTATTTT	CASSLAGALVADTQYF
TRBJ2-3	TRBV10-3	-	TGTGCCACCGGCCCCGGGACTCAGGGAACAGATACGCAGTATTTT	CATGPGTQGTDTQYF
TRBJ2-7	TRBV4-3	-	TGCGCCAGCAGCCAAGATCATAGCGGCTCTTCCTACGAGCAGTACTTC	CASSQDHSGSSYEQYF
TRBJ2-5	TRBV7-2	-	TGTGCCAGCAGCTTAGGTGGGGAGGTGTTGACAGAGACCCAGTACTTC	CASSLGGEVLTETQYF
TRBJ2-7	TRBV30	TRBD2	TGTGCCTGGAGTATTGCGCTAGCGGGAGGGCCGTACGAGCAGTACTTC	CAWSIALAGGPYEQYF
TRBJ2-3	TRBV6-5	-	TGTGCCAGCAGTCCGGGCACAGATACGCAGTATTTT	CASSPGTDTQYF
TRBJ2-7	TRBV6-5	-	TGTGCCAGCAGTTCCGGTAGGACAGTACCCAACGAGCAGTACTTC	CASSSGRTVPNEQYF
TRBJ2-7	TRBV19	-	TGTGCCAGTAGTACTACAGGGAACCCCTACGAGCAGTACTTC	CASSTTGNPYEQYF
TRBJ2-1	TRBV7-3	-	TGTGCCAGCAGCCCCAAAACAATGAGCGCCTCGAGCTCCTACAATGAGCAGTTCTTC	CASSPKTMSASSSYNEQFF
TRBJ1-6	TRBV30	TRBD1	TGTGCCTGGAGGGAGGACAGGGCCCTGATCTATAATTCACCCCTCCACTTT	CAWREDRALIYNSPLHF
TRBJ2-7	TRBV6-6	TRBD2	TGTGCCAGCAGCCGAGACCTAGCGGGGGCTGCCTACGAGCAGTACTTC	CASSRDLAGAAYEQYF
TRBJ2-1	TRBV27	-	TGTGCCAGCAGGGAGGACGTCAATGAGCAGTTCTTC	CASREDVNEQFF
TRBJ1-3	TRBV11-2	-	TGTGCCAGCAGCCCCCGCGACACCATATATTTT	CASSPRDTIYF
TRBJ2-6	TRBV19	-	TGTGCCAGTAGTATGGGAGTCGGCTGGACTGGGGCCAACGTCCTGACTTTC	CASSMGVGWTGANVLTF
TRBJ1-6	TRBV6-5	TRBD1	TGTGCCAGCAGTTACGTGTCAGGGGGCGAGTCACCCCTCCACTTT	CASSYVSGGESPLHF
TRBJ2-1	TRBV13	-	TGTGCCAGCAGCTTAGGTCGGATGAGAGGTGAGCAGTTCTTC	CASSLGRMRGEQFF
TRBJ2-7	TRBV30	TRBD1	TGTGCCTGGAGCACAGGACAGGGAGCCTACGAGCAGTACTTC	CAWSTGQGAYEQYF
TRBJ1-2	TRBV19	-	TGTGCCAGTAGTATAGTGGGGGCTTCGGGCTATGGCTACACCTTC	CASSIVGASGYGYTF
TRBJ1-2	TRBV6-5	-	TGTGCCAGCAGTTACACCCAGGGAAGCTATGGCTACACCTTC	CASSYTQGSYGYTF
TRBJ2-1	TRBV5-4	TRBD2	TGTGCCAGCAGCGGGACGGGAGGGCCGGTCAGGGAGCAGTTCTTC	CASSGTGGPVREQFF
TRBJ2-7	TRBV19	-	TGTGCCACCATTGACAGGAACTACGAGCAGTACTTC	CATIDRNYEQYF